This T cell receptor (beta chain) was recorded in a study of cytomegalovirus exposure and HLA in healthy donors. Study-level findings and limits: Presence/absence analysis assumed near-uniform sequencing depth across donors. Specificity of a few CMV-associated chains for CMV antigens was verified in vitro. Common viral pathogens seemed, in a later analysis, to connect with several of the most significant clusters. For most TCR beta V segments, an earlier analysis put the productive rate at about 90% or about 30% of the time.

PCR amplification relied on 60 Vbeta primers (plus 13 Jbeta primers). The assay was immunoSEQ multiplex PCR, and TCRdb's table has in-frame clones only and misses some. This table has around 140,000 clones, 78% appearing once. A few counts support this clone. Its target is not known. The CDR3 runs to 18 residues. Germline V gene sequence: CDR1 MGHRA, CDR2 YSYEKL. V was cut by 0 bases and J by 4 bases, with 21 bases left in between. Sequencing input: PBMCs. This TCR came from a young woman in good health and CMV-seronegative. The J gene is TRBJ1-2, the V gene TRBV4-1; TRBD1 might be the D (6 bases). The CDR3 reads CASSQEREGGGGLYGYTF. CDR3 sequence (DNA): TGCGCCAGCAGCCAAGAAAGAGAGGGAGGGGGGGGCCTCTATGGCTACACCTTC.